This entry lists 23 T cell receptor beta chains sequenced from one sample in a study of blood T cell repertoires in COVID-19. This table comes from immunoSEQ multiplex PCR, and its TCRdb copy is limited to in-frame clones, with some not included. Among over 120,000 clones, about 90% were seen once, and the ten largest hold 35% to 40%. Input material: peripheral blood. Receptor source: a man aged 50 or older who had recovered from COVID-19.

The V call is TRBV10-2, the J call TRBJ1-1; no clear D gene. The CDR3 loop spans 12 amino acids. In germline, CDR1 is WSHSY, CDR2 SAAADI. In DNA form, the CDR3 reads TGCGTCTCGACTCCCGGGGAAACTGAAGCTTTCTTT. Translating gives CVSTPGETEAFF.

V gene TRBV2 combines with J gene TRBJ2-1; 15 positions match TRBD2. Germline CDR1 is SNHLY and CDR2 is FYNNEI. The J segment lost 4 bases and the V segment lost 5 bases, leaving 9 bases of the junction unmatched. The CDR3 is made up of 18 amino acids. The CDR3 nucleotides read TGTGCCAGCAGTCCAGGACTAGCGGGGGGGCTTGCTTACAATGAGCAGTTCTTC. Translation: CASSPGLAGGLAYNEQFF.

In nucleotides, the CDR3 is TGTGCCAGTAGAGCCCAGGGACAGGGTGGTCTAGGTACTGAAGCTTTCTTT. Residues: CASRAQGQGGLGTEAFF. This chain connects TRBV19 to TRBJ1-1; 9 nucleotides align to TRBD1. Germline loops: CDR1 LNHDA, CDR2 SQIVND (reference sequence). V dropped 6 bases and J dropped 5; count of bases not matched to a gene: 16. The CDR3 is made up of 17 amino acids.

The chain is built from TRBV29-1 and TRBJ1-1, with D tentatively TRBD1 (5 bases). Germline assignment: CDR1 SQVTM and CDR2 ANQGSEA. Trimming left V 4 bases short and J 7 bases short, with 10 bases between. The CDR3 is made up of 11 amino acids. The CDR3 region is CSVGVGDEAFF. In DNA, the CDR3 is TGCAGCGTTGGGGTAGGGGATGAAGCTTTCTTT.

The rearrangement joins TRBV5-1 to TRBJ2-1, with 11 bases aligning to TRBD2. The CDR3 has 16 residues. From germline, CDR1 is SGHRS and CDR2 YFSETQ. V lost 0 bases, J lost 8 bases, and 7 bases stayed unmatched. CDR3 in amino acids: CASSLGVAGGRDEQFF. For the CDR3, the DNA is TGCGCCAGCAGCTTGGGTGTAGCGGGGGGGCGGGATGAGCAGTTCTTC.

The V call is TRBV19, the J call TRBJ2-1; D gene unclear. This CDR3 contains 13 residues. CDR1 is LNHDA and CDR2 is SQIVND in the germline V gene (reference sequence). Trimming stripped 5 bases from V and 10 bases from J, with 15 bases between. The CDR3 nucleotides read TGTGCCAGTAGTCCCGGGTATGTCGGGGAGCAGTTCTTC. Translating it yields CASSPGYVGEQFF.

This clone has a handful of counts. The chain recombines TRBV5-4 with TRBJ2-3; TRBD2 might be the D (7 bases). The germline V and J ends were trimmed by 5 bases and 0 bases, with 16 bases remaining between them. CDR1 is SGHNT, CDR2 YYREEE, per germline (reference sequence). The CDR3 contains 16 residues. CDR3 in amino acids: CASSRGGSASTDTQYF. CDR3 DNA sequence: TGTGCCAGCAGTAGGGGGGGCTCGGCTAGCACAGATACGCAGTATTTT.

This clone appeared a few times. The CDR3 region has the DNA TGTGCCAGCAGCCCCTTGGCGGGGAGATATCGCAATGAGCAGTTCTTC. Protein: CASSPLAGRYRNEQFF. The chain combines TRBV14 with TRBJ2-1; D is perhaps TRBD2 (6 bases). Between the trimmed V and J ends, which lost 4 bases and 6 bases, there was a span of 19 bases. There are 16 residues in the CDR3. Per germline, CDR1 SGHDN and CDR2 FVKESK.

The V call is TRBV9, the J call TRBJ2-3, with 8 bases identical to TRBD2. From germline, CDR1 is SGDLS and CDR2 YYNGEE. V dropped 1 base and J dropped 4; count of bases not matched to a gene: 5. The CDR3 has 15 amino acids. CDR3 sequence (DNA): TGTGCCAGCAGCGTACAGACGGGGGGGCCAGATACGCAGTATTTT. Residues: CASSVQTGGPDTQYF.

This CDR3 reads CASSLSSADYGYTF. The CDR3, as DNA: TGTGCCAGCAGCTTGAGTAGCGCCGACTATGGCTACACCTTC. The chain has TRBV9 and TRBJ1-2; no definite D call. CDR3 length equals 14 residues. The V gene lost 4 bases and the J gene lost 3 bases, with 13 bases spanning the gap. The germline V gene encodes CDR1 SGDLS and CDR2 YYNGEE.

This chain joins TRBV7-2 and TRBJ2-2, with 14 bases fitting TRBD2. In germline, CDR1 is SGHTA, CDR2 FQGNSA. The V and J ends lost 3 bases and 2 bases, in that order; junction bases with no gene match: 5. CDR3 length: 18 amino acids. The CDR3 spells CASSLRLAGGLNTGELFF. Here the CDR3 DNA reads TGTGCCAGCAGCTTGAGACTAGCGGGGGGGCTTAACACCGGGGAGCTGTTTTTT.

The gene calls are TRBV7-8 and TRBJ2-4; 7 nucleotides align to TRBD1. The germline CDR1 and CDR2 sequences are SGHVS and FQNEAQ. The CDR3 has 13 amino acids. V dropped 5 bases and J dropped 4; count of bases not matched to a gene: 2. This chain's CDR3 is CASSRDSKNIQYF. The CDR3 nucleotides read TGTGCCAGCAGCCGGGACAGTAAAAACATTCAGTACTTC. The complete variable domain, with remaining parts taken from reference TRBV7-8 and TRBJ2-4, reads GAGVSQSPRYKVAKRGQDVALRCDPISGHVSLFWYQQALGQGPEFLTYFQNEAQLDKSGLPSDRFFAERPEGSVSTLKIQRTQQEDSAVYLCASSRDSKNIQYFGAGTRLSVL.

The chain links TRBV2 to TRBJ1-2; D call uncertain. CDR3 size: 13 residues. Germline CDR1 SNHLY, CDR2 FYNNEI. V gave up 4 bases and J gave up 6 bases, with 12 bases separating them. CDR3: CASSGSSPDGYTF. CDR3 in DNA: TGTGCCAGCAGTGGAAGTTCTCCGGATGGCTACACCTTC.

The rearrangement uses TRBV6-5 and TRBJ2-5; TRBD1 might be the D (5 bases). In germline, CDR1 is MNHEY, CDR2 SVGAGI. Trimming removed 2 bases from V and 6 bases from J, with 10 bases in between. This CDR3 spans 13 amino acids. CDR3 sequence (DNA): TGTGCCAGCAGTTACGGTTTGGGGCAGACCCAGTACTTC. The encoded protein is CASSYGLGQTQYF.

V and J are TRBV6-5 and TRBJ1-2, with 9 bases fitting TRBD1. Germline assignment: CDR1 MNHEY and CDR2 SVGAGI. The CDR3 is 14 residues long. J gave up 6 bases and V 8 bases, and 10 bases lay outside the gene matches. CDR3 loop: CASGEKGTGNGYTF. The CDR3 DNA follows: TGTGCCAGCGGGGAAAAGGGGACAGGGAATGGCTACACCTTC.

This chain uses TRBV7-2 with TRBJ1-5, with D hard to call. Germline lookup yields CDR1 SGHTA and CDR2 FQGNSA. The V end lost 5 bases, the J end lost 0 bases, and 11 bases lay between the germline ends. The length of the CDR3 is 15 residues. The DNA of the CDR3 is TGTGCCAGCAGCCCCCAAGTCTATAGCAATCAGCCCCAGCATTTT. It yields the protein CASSPQVYSNQPQHF. The whole variable domain, remainder taken from reference TRBV7-2 and TRBJ1-5, is GAGVSQSPSNKVTEKGKDVELRCDPISGHTALYWYRQSLGQGLEFLIYFQGNSAPDKSGLPSDRFSAERTGGSVSTLTIQRTQQEDSAVYLCASSPQVYSNQPQHFGDGTRLSIL.

The genes are TRBV24-1 and TRBJ2-3, with unresolved D. V shed 3 bases and J shed 4 bases, with 7 bases lying between them. Germline V gene data show CDR1 as KGHDR and CDR2 as SFDVKD. There are 13 residues in the CDR3. This CDR3 is CATSDPIADTQYF. Written as DNA, the CDR3 is TGTGCCACCAGTGATCCTATCGCAGATACGCAGTATTTT.

The chain employs TRBV5-4 and TRBJ2-5; a possible D gene is TRBD1 (6 bases). Trimming took off 0 bases at V and 4 bases at J, with 7 bases between the two ends. Germline CDR1 SGHNT, CDR2 YYREEE (reference sequence). This CDR3 comprises 13 residues. CDR3 DNA: TGTGCCAGCAGCTTGGGGGGGCTAGAGACCCAGTACTTC. Translated, it gives CASSLGGLETQYF.

This clone was found once. The chain carries TRBV7-9 and TRBJ2-1; 9 bases fit TRBD1. Unmatched junction bases numbered 10, after V lost 5 bases and J lost 2 bases. Per the germline V gene, CDR1 is SEHNR and CDR2 is FQNEAQ (reference sequence). CDR3 length equals 17 residues. CDR3 bases: TGTGCCAGCAGCACAATATCCTACAGGGGGCCCTACAATGAGCAGTTCTTC. Its protein is CASSTISYRGPYNEQFF.

The chain joins TRBV6-1 to TRBJ2-7; D may be TRBD2 (6 bases). This CDR3 region has 16 residues. Per the germline V gene, CDR1 is MNHNS and CDR2 is SASEGT. V dropped 4 bases and J dropped 6 bases, with 22 bases sitting between them. The DNA for the CDR3 is TGTGCCAGCAGTGGCCAAGAGACAGCCCGCGGGGTCGAGCAGTACTTC. This translates into CASSGQETARGVEQYF.

The CDR3 DNA reads as TGTGCCAGCAGTTACTCGACTAGCGGGGGGAACCAAGAGACCCAGTACTTC. Protein product: CASSYSTSGGNQETQYF. This chain uses TRBV6-2 or TRBV6-3 with TRBJ2-5; 13 positions match TRBD2. With V trimmed by 0 bases and J by 0 bases, 1 base remained unmatched. From germline, CDR1 is MNHEY and CDR2 SVGEGT. The CDR3 runs to 17 residues.

This chain uses TRBV19 with TRBJ1-5; 7 nucleotides match TRBD1. Germline CDR1 is LNHDA and CDR2 is SQIVND (reference sequence). The CDR3 covers 15 residues. The ends lost 6 bases at V and 0 bases at J; junction bases unmatched: 5. The CDR3 DNA is TGTGCCAGTAGACCACAGGGGATTAGCAATCAGCCCCAGCATTTT. Amino acid sequence: CASRPQGISNQPQHF.

The chain links TRBV25-1 to TRBJ2-7, with 9 bases lining up with TRBD1. CDR3 length: 14 residues. V lost 6 bases to trimming and J lost 1 base; unmatched junction nucleotides: 4. Per germline, CDR1 MGHDK and CDR2 SYGVNS. The CDR3: CASSPTGGSYEQYF. CDR3 sequence (DNA): TGTGCCAGCAGCCCGACAGGGGGATCCTACGAGCAGTACTTC.